The rows below give T cell receptor beta chains drawn from one sample of a study of blood T cell repertoires in COVID-19. Generated by immunoSEQ multiplex PCR, the TCRdb table keeps only in-frame clones and is missing some. The table lists fewer than 300,000 clones, about 85% of them singletons. The material sequenced was peripheral blood. These receptor sequences come from a man aged 55 to 70 who had recovered from COVID-19. Both conserved end residues are part of each CDR3. D genes are given only for firm matches. Clone size is given for some rows only: seen once, a few or many times, or a class if the clone is expanded.

J gene: TRBJ2-7; V gene: TRBV7-6; clone size: .; D gene: TRBD1; CDR3 DNA: TGTGCCAGCAGCCCCGGGACAGGTTCCTACGAGCAGTACTTC; CDR3 protein: CASSPGTGSYEQYF
J gene: TRBJ2-7; V gene: TRBV13; clone size: once; D gene: .; CDR3 DNA: TGTGCCAGCACCCCCGCCGCGGGGCGACACGAGCAGTACTTC; CDR3 protein: CASTPAAGRHEQYF
J gene: TRBJ1-6; V gene: TRBV5-1; clone size: .; D gene: .; CDR3 DNA: TGCGCCAGCAGTCGGGACTGGAATAATTCACCCCTCCACTTT; CDR3 protein: CASSRDWNNSPLHF
J gene: TRBJ1-5; V gene: TRBV5-5; clone size: .; D gene: TRBD1; CDR3 DNA: TGTGCCAGCAGCTTTAGATTAACAGGGGGCAGCAATCAGCCCCAGCATTTT; CDR3 protein: CASSFRLTGGSNQPQHF
J gene: TRBJ2-1; V gene: TRBV21-1; clone size: many; D gene: .; CDR3 DNA: TGTGCCAGCAGAACAGGGGCCAATGAGCAGTTCTTC; CDR3 protein: CASRTGANEQFF
J gene: TRBJ1-5; V gene: TRBV6-4; clone size: .; D gene: TRBD1; CDR3 DNA: TGTGCCAGCAGTGACGGACAGGGCCGACGGCATTTT; CDR3 protein: CASSDGQGRRHF
J gene: TRBJ2-1; V gene: TRBV6-5; clone size: .; D gene: .; CDR3 DNA: TGTGCCAGCAGTTCGGGGTATGAGCAGTTCTTC; CDR3 protein: CASSSGYEQFF
J gene: TRBJ2-5; V gene: TRBV2; clone size: .; D gene: .; CDR3 DNA: TGTGCCAGCAGACCCGGGGGAGAGACCCAGTACTTC; CDR3 protein: CASRPGGETQYF
J gene: TRBJ2-7; V gene: TRBV3-1/TRBV3-2; clone size: .; D gene: TRBD2; CDR3 DNA: TGTGCCAGCAGCTCTAGCGGGGGTACCTACGAGCAGTACTTC; CDR3 protein: CASSSSGGTYEQYF
J gene: TRBJ2-1; V gene: TRBV21-1; clone size: .; D gene: .; CDR3 DNA: TGTGCCAGCAGCTCCCCCGGGACAGGGACCTGGGATGAGCAGTTCTTC; CDR3 protein: CASSSPGTGTWDEQFF
J gene: TRBJ2-3; V gene: TRBV6-5; clone size: .; D gene: TRBD2; CDR3 DNA: TGTGCCAGCAGTCGGGGGGGTGGCACAGATACGCAGTATTTT; CDR3 protein: CASSRGGGTDTQYF
J gene: TRBJ2-1; V gene: TRBV10-3; clone size: .; D gene: TRBD2; CDR3 DNA: TGTGCCATCAGTGAGTCGTTGCGGGGGGGTACTAATGAGCAGTTCTTC; CDR3 protein: CAISESLRGGTNEQFF
J gene: TRBJ2-5; V gene: TRBV6-6; clone size: .; D gene: TRBD1; CDR3 DNA: TGTGCCAGCAATGACAGGGGGTTAAAGACCCAGTACTTC; CDR3 protein: CASNDRGLKTQYF
J gene: TRBJ2-5; V gene: TRBV6-5; clone size: .; D gene: TRBD1; CDR3 DNA: TGTGCCAGCACCTCAAGGGACAGGGGAGAGACCCAGTACTTC; CDR3 protein: CASTSRDRGETQYF
J gene: TRBJ2-1; V gene: TRBV10-3; clone size: .; D gene: TRBD2; CDR3 DNA: TGTGCCATCGAGCCGGGGGGCTCCTACAATGAGCAGTTCTTC; CDR3 protein: CAIEPGGSYNEQFF
J gene: TRBJ2-1; V gene: TRBV9; clone size: .; D gene: .; CDR3 DNA: TGTGCCAGCCAGACGGGGTCCCGAAAAAACAATGAGCAGTTCTTC; CDR3 protein: CASQTGSRKNNEQFF
J gene: TRBJ2-5; V gene: TRBV7-2; clone size: .; D gene: TRBD2; CDR3 DNA: TGTGCCAGCAGCTCCATGCACGGGGGGGGAGAGACCCAGTACTTC; CDR3 protein: CASSSMHGGGETQYF
J gene: TRBJ1-1; V gene: TRBV7-2; clone size: once; D gene: .; CDR3 DNA: TGTGCCAGCAGCCAGCGGCCACAGGGAGTGAACACTGAAGCTTTCTTT; CDR3 protein: CASSQRPQGVNTEAFF
J gene: TRBJ2-1; V gene: TRBV6-5; clone size: once; D gene: TRBD1; CDR3 DNA: TGTGCCAGCAGACAGGGACAGGTCATTGGTCTTGAGCAGTTCTTC; CDR3 protein: CASRQGQVIGLEQFF
J gene: TRBJ2-4; V gene: TRBV18; clone size: .; D gene: TRBD1; CDR3 DNA: TGTGCCAGCTCACCACTGGGGACAGGGGGCACCAAAAACATTCAGTACTTC; CDR3 protein: CASSPLGTGGTKNIQYF
J gene: TRBJ1-2; V gene: TRBV14; clone size: once; D gene: .; CDR3 DNA: TGTGCCAGCAGCCAAGCCCGGAACTATGGCTACACCTTC; CDR3 protein: CASSQARNYGYTF
J gene: TRBJ2-1; V gene: TRBV15; clone size: .; D gene: .; CDR3 DNA: TGTGCCACCAGCCCAAGACCCGCACGGACTAACAATGAGCAGTTCTTC; CDR3 protein: CATSPRPARTNNEQFF
J gene: TRBJ1-2; V gene: TRBV5-5; clone size: .; D gene: .; CDR3 DNA: TGTGCCAGCAGCTTAAGTCAGTTCTATGGCTACACCTTC; CDR3 protein: CASSLSQFYGYTF
J gene: TRBJ1-5; V gene: TRBV4-2; clone size: .; D gene: .; CDR3 DNA: TGTGCCAGCAGCCAAGTGCCGGGCAATCAGCCCCAGCATTTT; CDR3 protein: CASSQVPGNQPQHF
J gene: TRBJ1-2; V gene: TRBV5-1; clone size: .; D gene: .; CDR3 DNA: TGCGCCAGCAGCTTGGGCGTAACTTATAGAGAGAATGGCTACACCTTC; CDR3 protein: CASSLGVTYRENGYTF
J gene: TRBJ2-7; V gene: TRBV14; clone size: .; D gene: .; CDR3 DNA: TGTGCCAGCAGCATTTCAGGCTCCCACGAGCAGTACTTC; CDR3 protein: CASSISGSHEQYF
J gene: TRBJ1-1; V gene: TRBV12-3/TRBV12-4; clone size: once; D gene: .; CDR3 DNA: TGTGCCAGCAGTTTAGGGAGCGGGATTGAAGCTTTCTTT; CDR3 protein: CASSLGSGIEAFF
J gene: TRBJ2-7; V gene: TRBV4-1; clone size: .; D gene: .; CDR3 DNA: TGCGCCAGCAGCCTCCAGACAGGCTCCTACGAGCAGTACTTC; CDR3 protein: CASSLQTGSYEQYF